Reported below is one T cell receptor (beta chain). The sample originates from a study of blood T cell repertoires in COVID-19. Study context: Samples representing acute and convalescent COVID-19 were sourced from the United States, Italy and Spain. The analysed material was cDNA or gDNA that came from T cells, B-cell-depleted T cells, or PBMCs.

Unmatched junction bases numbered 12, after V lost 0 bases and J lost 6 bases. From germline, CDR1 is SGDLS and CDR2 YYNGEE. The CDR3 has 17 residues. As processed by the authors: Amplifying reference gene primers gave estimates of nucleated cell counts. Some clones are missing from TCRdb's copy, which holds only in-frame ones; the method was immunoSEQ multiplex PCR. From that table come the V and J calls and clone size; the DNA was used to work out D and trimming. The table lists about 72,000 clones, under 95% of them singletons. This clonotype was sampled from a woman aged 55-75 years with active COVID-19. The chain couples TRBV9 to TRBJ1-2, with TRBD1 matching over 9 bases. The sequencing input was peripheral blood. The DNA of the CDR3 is TGTGCCAGCAGCGTAGGAGTCATCCGGGACAGGGTCCATGGCTACACCTTC. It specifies CASSVGVIRDRVHGYTF.